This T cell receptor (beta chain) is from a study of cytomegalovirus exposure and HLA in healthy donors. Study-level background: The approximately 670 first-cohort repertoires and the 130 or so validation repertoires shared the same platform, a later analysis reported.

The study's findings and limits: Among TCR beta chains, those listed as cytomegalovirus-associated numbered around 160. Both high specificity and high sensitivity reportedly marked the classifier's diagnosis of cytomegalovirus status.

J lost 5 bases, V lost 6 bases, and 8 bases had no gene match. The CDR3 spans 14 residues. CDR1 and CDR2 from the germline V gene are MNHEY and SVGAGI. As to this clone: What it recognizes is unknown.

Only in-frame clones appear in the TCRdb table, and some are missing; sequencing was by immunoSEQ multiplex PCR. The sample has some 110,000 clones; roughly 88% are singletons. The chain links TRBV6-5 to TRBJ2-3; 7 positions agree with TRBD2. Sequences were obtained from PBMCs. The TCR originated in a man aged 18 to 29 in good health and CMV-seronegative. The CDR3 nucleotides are TGTGCCAGCAGCCGGGCGGGAGTGGTAGATACGCAGTATTTT. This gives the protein CASSRAGVVDTQYF.